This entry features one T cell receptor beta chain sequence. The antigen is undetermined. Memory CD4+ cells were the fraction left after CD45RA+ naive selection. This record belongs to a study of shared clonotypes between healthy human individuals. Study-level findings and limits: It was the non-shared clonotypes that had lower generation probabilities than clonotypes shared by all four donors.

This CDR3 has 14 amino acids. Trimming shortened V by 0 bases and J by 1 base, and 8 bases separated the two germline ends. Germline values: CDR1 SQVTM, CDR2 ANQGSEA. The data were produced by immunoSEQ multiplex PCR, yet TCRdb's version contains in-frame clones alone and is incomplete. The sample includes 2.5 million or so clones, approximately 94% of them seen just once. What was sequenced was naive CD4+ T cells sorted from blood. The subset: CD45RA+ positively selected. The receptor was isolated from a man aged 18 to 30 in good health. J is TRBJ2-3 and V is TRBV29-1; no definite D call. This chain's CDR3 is CSVEDLLRTDTQYF. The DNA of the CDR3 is TGCAGCGTTGAAGATCTTCTCCGCACAGATACGCAGTATTTT.